The 2 T cell receptor beta chains presented below share a single source sample, sequenced in a study of cytomegalovirus exposure and HLA in healthy donors. Primers: 60 Vbeta forward and 13 Jbeta reverse. Assay used: immunoSEQ multiplex PCR; TCRdb lists only in-frame clones, some missing. Its table records 80,000 or so clones. Sequenced sample: PBMCs. The receptors come from a man between 50 and 59 years old in good health and CMV-seropositive.

The V call is TRBV5-1, the J call TRBJ2-7, with D possibly being TRBD1 (6 bases). Germline V gene data show CDR1 as SGHRS and CDR2 as YFSETQ. V was shortened by 2 bases and J by 1 base, with 16 bases between the two germline ends. The CDR3 consists of 16 residues. CDR3 loop: CASSFRTPGASYEQYF. The DNA of the CDR3 is TGCGCCAGCAGCTTTAGAACGCCAGGGGCATCCTACGAGCAGTACTTC.

The rearrangement joins TRBV6-5 to TRBJ1-2, with 7 bases lining up with TRBD1. Germline V gives CDR1 MNHEY, CDR2 SVGAGI. V trimming: 0 bases; J trimming: 2 bases; junction bases outside the gene matches: 3. The CDR3 spans 15 residues. CDR3 amino acids: CASSYSGQVNYGYTF. CDR3 nucleotides: TGTGCCAGCAGTTACTCCGGACAGGTCAACTATGGCTACACCTTC.